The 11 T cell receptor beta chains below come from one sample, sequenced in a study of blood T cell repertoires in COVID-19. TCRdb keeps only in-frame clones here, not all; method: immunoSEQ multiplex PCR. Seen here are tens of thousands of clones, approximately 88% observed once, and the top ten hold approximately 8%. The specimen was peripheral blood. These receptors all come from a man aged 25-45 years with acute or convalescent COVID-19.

The CDR3 spells CASSPRGAVGDTQYF. The DNA of the CDR3 is TGTGCCAGCAGTCCGCGAGGAGCGGTTGGAGATACGCAGTATTTT. The J gene is TRBJ2-3, the V gene TRBV28; possibly TRBD2 for D (5 bases). CDR1 and CDR2 from the germline V gene are MDHEN and SYDVKM. V dropped 5 bases and J dropped 5 bases, with 17 bases sitting between them. The CDR3 length is 15 residues.

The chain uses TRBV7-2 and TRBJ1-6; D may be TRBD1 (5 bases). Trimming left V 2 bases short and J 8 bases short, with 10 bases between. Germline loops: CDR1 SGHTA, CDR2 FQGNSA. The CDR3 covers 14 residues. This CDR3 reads CASSLMQGHSPLHF. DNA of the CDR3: TGTGCCAGCAGCTTAATGCAGGGTCATTCACCCCTCCACTTT.

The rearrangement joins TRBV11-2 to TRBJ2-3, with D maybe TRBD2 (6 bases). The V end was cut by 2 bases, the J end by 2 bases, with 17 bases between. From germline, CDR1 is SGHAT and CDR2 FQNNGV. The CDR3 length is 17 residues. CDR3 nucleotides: TGTGCCAGCAGCTTACGGCCCCCGGGGGACCTCACAGATACGCAGTATTTT. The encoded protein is CASSLRPPGDLTDTQYF.

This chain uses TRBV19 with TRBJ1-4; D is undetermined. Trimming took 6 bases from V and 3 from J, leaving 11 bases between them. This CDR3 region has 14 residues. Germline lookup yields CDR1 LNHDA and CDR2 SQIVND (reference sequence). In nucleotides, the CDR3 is TGTGCCAGTAGCATCATGAGTTCTAATGAAAAACTGTTTTTT. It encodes CASSIMSSNEKLFF.

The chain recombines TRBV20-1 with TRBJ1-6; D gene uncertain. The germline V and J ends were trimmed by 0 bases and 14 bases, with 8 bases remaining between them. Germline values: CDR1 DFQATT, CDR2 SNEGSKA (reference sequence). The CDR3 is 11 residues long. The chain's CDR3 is CSAREGVTLHF. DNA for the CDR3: TGCAGTGCTAGAGAGGGAGTAACCCTCCACTTT.

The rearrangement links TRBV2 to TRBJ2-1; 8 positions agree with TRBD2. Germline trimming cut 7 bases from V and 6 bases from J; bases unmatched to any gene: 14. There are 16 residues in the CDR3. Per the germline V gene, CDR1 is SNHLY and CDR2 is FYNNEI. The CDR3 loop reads CASIPAGVRRGNEQFF. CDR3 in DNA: TGTGCCAGCATTCCAGCGGGAGTGCGAAGGGGCAATGAGCAGTTCTTC.

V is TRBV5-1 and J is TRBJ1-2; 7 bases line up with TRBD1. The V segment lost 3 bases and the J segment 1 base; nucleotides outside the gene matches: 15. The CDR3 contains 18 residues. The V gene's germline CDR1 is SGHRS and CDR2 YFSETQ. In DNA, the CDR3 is TGCGCCAGCAGCTCCAAACGCCTAGGGGCAGGGGGTAACTATGGCTACACCTTC. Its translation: CASSSKRLGAGGNYGYTF.

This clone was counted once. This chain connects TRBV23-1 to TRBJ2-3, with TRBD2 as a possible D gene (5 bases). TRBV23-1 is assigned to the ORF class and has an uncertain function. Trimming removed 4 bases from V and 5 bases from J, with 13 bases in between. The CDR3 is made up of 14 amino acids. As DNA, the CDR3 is TGCGCCAGCAGTCCCTTAGCGCGAGTAGATACGCAGTATTTT. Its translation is CASSPLARVDTQYF.

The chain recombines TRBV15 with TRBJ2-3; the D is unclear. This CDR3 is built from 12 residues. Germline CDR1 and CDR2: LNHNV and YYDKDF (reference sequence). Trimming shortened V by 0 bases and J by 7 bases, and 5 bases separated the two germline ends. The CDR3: CATSRDSNTQYF. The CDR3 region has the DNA TGTGCCACCAGCAGAGATTCAAATACGCAGTATTTT.

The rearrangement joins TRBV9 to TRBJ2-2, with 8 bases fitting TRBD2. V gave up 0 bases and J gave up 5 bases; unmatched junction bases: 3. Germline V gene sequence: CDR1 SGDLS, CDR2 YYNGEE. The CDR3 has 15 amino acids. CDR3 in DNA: TGTGCCAGCAGCGTAGGCGCGGGAGGAACCGGGGAGCTGTTTTTT. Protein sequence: CASSVGAGGTGELFF.

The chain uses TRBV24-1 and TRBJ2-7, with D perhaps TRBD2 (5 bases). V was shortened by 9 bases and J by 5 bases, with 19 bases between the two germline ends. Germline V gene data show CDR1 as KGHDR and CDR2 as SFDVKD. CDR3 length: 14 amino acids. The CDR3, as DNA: TGTGCCACCTCCAACGGACGGGGAAAGAACGAGCAGTACTTC. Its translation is CATSNGRGKNEQYF.